This T cell receptor (beta chain) was observed in a study of response to subunit inactivated influenza vaccine. Each CDR3 protein gets one entry after TCRdb re-called the RT-PCR reads with MiXCR. The sample includes over 400,000 distinct CDR3 sequences, 10% to 11% seen only once; the top ten take more than 10%. A few counts support this clonotype. Germline CDR1 is MDHEN and CDR2 is SYDVKM. This CDR3 has 15 residues. Unmatched junction bases numbered 4, after V lost 2 bases and J lost 5 bases. The receptor's source is a man aged 45-65 years who received an inactivated influenza vaccine. The chain recombines TRBV28 with TRBJ2-7; 12 bases fit TRBD2. Here the sequenced sample was PBMCs from blood, taken about 6 weeks after vaccination. CDR3 nucleotides: TGTGCCAGCAGTTTAGTACTAGCGGGAGGAAACGAGCAGTACTTC. Translation gives CASSLVLAGGNEQYF. The variable domain in full, with the rest retrieved from reference TRBV28 and TRBJ2-7, is DVKVTQSSRYLVKRTGEKVFLECVQDMDHENMFWYRQDPGLGLRLIYFSYDVKMKEKGDIPEGYSVSREKKERFSLILESASTNQTSMYLCASSLVLAGGNEQYFGPGTRLTVT.